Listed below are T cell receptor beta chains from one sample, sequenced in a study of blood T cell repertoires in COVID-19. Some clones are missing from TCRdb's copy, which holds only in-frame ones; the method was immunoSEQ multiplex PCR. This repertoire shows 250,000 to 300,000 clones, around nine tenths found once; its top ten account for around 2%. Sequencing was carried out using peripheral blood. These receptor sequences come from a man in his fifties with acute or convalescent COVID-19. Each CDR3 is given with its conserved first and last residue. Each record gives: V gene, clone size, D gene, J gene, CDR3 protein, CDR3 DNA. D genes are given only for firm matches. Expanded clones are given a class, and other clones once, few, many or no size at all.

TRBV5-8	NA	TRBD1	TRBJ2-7	CASSLSGTVLYEQYF	TGTGCCAGCAGCTTGTCCGGGACAGTCCTCTACGAGCAGTACTTC
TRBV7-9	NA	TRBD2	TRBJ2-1	CASSLLGGGEQFF	TGTGCCAGCAGCTTACTGGGCGGGGGTGAGCAGTTCTTC
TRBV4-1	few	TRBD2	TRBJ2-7	CASSQPRLAGGTGEQYF	TGCGCCAGCAGCCAACCTAGACTAGCGGGGGGTACTGGCGAGCAGTACTTC
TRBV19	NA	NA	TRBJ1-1	CASSGMGGRTEAFF	TGTGCCAGTTCGGGGATGGGAGGTCGCACTGAAGCTTTCTTT
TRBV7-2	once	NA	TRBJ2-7	CASSPQARAGNFDEQYF	TGTGCCAGCAGCCCCCAGGCCAGGGCTGGAAACTTTGACGAGCAGTACTTC
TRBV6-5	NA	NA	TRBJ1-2	CASSYSRGYGYTF	TGTGCCAGCAGTTACTCGAGAGGGTATGGCTACACCTTC
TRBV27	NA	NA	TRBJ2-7	CASSLRQASYEQYF	TGTGCCAGCAGCCTCCGACAAGCTTCCTACGAGCAGTACTTC
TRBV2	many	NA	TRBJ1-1	CASTWGQINTEAFF	TGTGCCAGCACCTGGGGCCAGATTAACACTGAAGCTTTCTTT
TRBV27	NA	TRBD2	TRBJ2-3	CASSSSGGVTQYF	TGTGCCAGCAGTTCCAGCGGGGGGGTTACGCAGTATTTT
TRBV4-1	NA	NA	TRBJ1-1	CASSQDPGQDTEAFF	TGCGCCAGCAGCCAAGACCCCGGACAAGACACTGAAGCTTTCTTT
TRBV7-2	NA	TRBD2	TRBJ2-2	CASSSPPGSGGVNTGELFF	TGTGCCAGCAGCTCCCCCCCGGGTAGCGGGGGAGTGAACACCGGGGAGCTGTTTTTT
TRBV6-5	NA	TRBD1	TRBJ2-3	CASSSGQLSSTDTQYF	TGTGCCAGCAGTTCGGGACAGCTATCTAGCACAGATACGCAGTATTTT
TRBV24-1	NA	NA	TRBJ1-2	CATQDRGGYTF	TGTGCCACCCAGGACAGAGGCGGCTACACCTTC
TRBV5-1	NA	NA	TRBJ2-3	CASSLVGSPTQYF	TGCGCCAGCAGCTTGGTCGGGAGTCCTACGCAGTATTTT
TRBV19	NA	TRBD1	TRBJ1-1	CASSTENRGNTEAFF	TGTGCCAGTAGTACGGAAAACAGGGGGAACACTGAAGCTTTCTTT
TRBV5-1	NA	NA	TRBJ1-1	CASSLGQPLMNTEAFF	TGCGCCAGCAGCTTAGGACAGCCACTAATGAACACTGAAGCTTTCTTT
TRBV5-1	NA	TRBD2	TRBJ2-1	CASSSSTSGVRNEQFF	TGCGCCAGCAGCTCTTCGACTAGCGGGGTGAGAAATGAGCAGTTCTTC
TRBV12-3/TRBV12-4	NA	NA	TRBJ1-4	CASTGGTNEKLFF	TGTGCCAGCACGGGAGGGACTAATGAAAAACTGTTTTTT
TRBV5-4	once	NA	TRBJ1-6	CASSFTGSGSPLHF	TGTGCCAGCAGCTTTACAGGGTCTGGTTCACCCCTCCACTTT
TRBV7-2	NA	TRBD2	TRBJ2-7	CASSLGLAAQYF	TGTGCCAGCAGCTTAGGACTAGCGGCGCAGTACTTC
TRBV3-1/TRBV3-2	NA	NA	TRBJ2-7	CASSQSRVTYEQYF	TGTGCCAGCAGCCAGTCCAGGGTTACCTACGAGCAGTACTTC
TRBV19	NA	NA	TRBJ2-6	CASSISGGASGANVLTF	TGTGCCAGTAGTATTTCTGGGGGCGCCTCTGGGGCCAACGTCCTGACTTTC
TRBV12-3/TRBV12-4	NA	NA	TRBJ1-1	CASGRGEAFF	TGTGCCAGCGGGCGGGGTGAAGCTTTCTTT
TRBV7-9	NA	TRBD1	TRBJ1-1	CASSLGDRGTEAFF	TGTGCCAGCAGCTTAGGGGACAGGGGCACTGAAGCTTTCTTT
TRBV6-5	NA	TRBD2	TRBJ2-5	CASSYWRGGRETQYF	TGTGCCAGCAGTTACTGGCGGGGGGGCCGAGAGACCCAGTACTTC
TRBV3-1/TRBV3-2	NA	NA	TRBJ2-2	CASSQEYGELFF	TGTGCCAGCAGCCAAGAATACGGGGAGCTGTTTTTT
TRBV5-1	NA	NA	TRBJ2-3	CASSLGASSDTSTDTQYF	TGCGCCAGCAGCTTGGGTGCATCCTCCGACACTAGCACAGATACGCAGTATTTT
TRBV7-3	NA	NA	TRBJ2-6	CASSYSGANVLTF	TGTGCCAGCTCGTACTCTGGGGCCAACGTCCTGACTTTC
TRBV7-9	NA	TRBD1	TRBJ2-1	CASSLTGGASNEQFF	TGTGCCAGCAGCTTAACAGGGGGCGCTTCCAATGAGCAGTTCTTC
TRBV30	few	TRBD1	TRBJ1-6	CAWNRDRVNSPLHF	TGTGCCTGGAACCGGGACAGGGTAAATTCACCCCTCCACTTT
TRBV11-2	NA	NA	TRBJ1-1	CASSLNLPAGGAFF	TGTGCCAGCAGCTTAAACCTGCCAGCGGGGGGAGCTTTCTTT
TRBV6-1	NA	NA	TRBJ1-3	CASSEGDNSGNTIYF	TGTGCCAGCAGTGAGGGGGACAACTCTGGAAACACCATATATTTT
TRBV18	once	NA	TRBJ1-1	CASSKDTNTEAFF	TGTGCCAGCTCAAAAGACACCAACACTGAAGCTTTCTTT
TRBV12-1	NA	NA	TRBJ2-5	CASSFVAPRAGEILQETQYF	TGTGCCAGCAGCTTTGTTGCCCCTCGAGCGGGGGAGATACTTCAAGAGACCCAGTACTTC
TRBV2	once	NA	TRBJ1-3	CASTQQHRNTIYF	TGTGCCAGCACACAGCAACACCGAAACACCATATATTTT
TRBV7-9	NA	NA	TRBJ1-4	CASSLQSTNEKLFF	TGTGCCAGCAGCCTACAGTCAACTAATGAAAAACTGTTTTTT
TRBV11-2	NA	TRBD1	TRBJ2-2	CASSTGTGAANTGELFF	TGTGCCAGCAGCACCGGGACAGGGGCGGCGAACACCGGGGAGCTGTTTTTT
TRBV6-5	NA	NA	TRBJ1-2	CASSPGQLDGYTF	TGTGCCAGCAGTCCGGGACAATTGGATGGCTACACCTTC
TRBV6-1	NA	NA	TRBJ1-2	CASSEGSYGYTF	TGTGCCAGCAGTGAAGGGAGCTATGGCTACACCTTC
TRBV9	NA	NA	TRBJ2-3	CASSVGGAYTDTQYF	TGTGCCAGCAGCGTAGGCGGGGCTTACACAGATACGCAGTATTTT
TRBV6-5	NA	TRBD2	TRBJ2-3	CASTIAGGFADTQYF	TGTGCCAGCACCATAGCGGGGGGGTTCGCAGATACGCAGTATTTT
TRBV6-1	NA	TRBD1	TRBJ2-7	CASSEPHRGGHEQYF	TGTGCCAGCAGTGAACCTCACAGGGGTGGACACGAGCAGTACTTC
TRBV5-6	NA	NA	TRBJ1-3	CASRLGLSSGNTIYF	TGTGCCAGCAGGTTGGGACTGAGCTCTGGAAACACCATATATTTT
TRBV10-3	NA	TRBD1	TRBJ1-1	CAIKLGQLNTEAFF	TGTGCCATCAAACTGGGACAGTTAAACACTGAAGCTTTCTTT
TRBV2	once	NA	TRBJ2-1	CASLAGSYNEQFF	TGTGCCAGCCTGGCAGGCTCCTACAATGAGCAGTTCTTC
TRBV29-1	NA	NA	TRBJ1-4	CSASGAREKLFF	TGCAGCGCGTCAGGGGCCCGGGAAAAACTGTTTTTT
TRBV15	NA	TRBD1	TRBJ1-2	CATSRGTGTNYGYTF	TGTGCCACCAGCAGAGGGACAGGAACAAACTATGGCTACACCTTC
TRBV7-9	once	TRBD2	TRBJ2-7	CASSRSGTLAYEQYF	TGTGCCAGCAGTCGTAGCGGGACCCTTGCCTACGAGCAGTACTTC
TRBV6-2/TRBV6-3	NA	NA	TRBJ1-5	CASSYERQPQHF	TGTGCCAGCAGTTACGAGAGGCAGCCCCAGCATTTT
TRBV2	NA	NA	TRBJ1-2	CAGAQGSIGYGYTF	TGTGCCGGGGCCCAAGGGTCGATTGGCTATGGCTACACCTTC
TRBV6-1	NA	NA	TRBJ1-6	CASSDPGGSNSPLHF	TGTGCCAGCAGTGACCCGGGGGGGTCAAATTCACCCCTCCACTTT
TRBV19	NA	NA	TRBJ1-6	CASSSAVNNSPLHF	TGTGCCAGTAGTAGTGCGGTTAATAATTCACCCCTCCACTTT
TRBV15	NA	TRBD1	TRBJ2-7	CATAPGQRTYEQYF	TGTGCCACCGCCCCGGGACAGAGAACCTACGAGCAGTACTTC